The TCR beta chain described here comes from a study of T cells after yellow fever vaccination. Whole-study findings and limits: Peak timing came faster in the weaker secondary response, day 5 versus 15. Abundant clonotypes from the bulk population could get into FACS-sorted repertoires as contaminants. Reappearance after the booster was seen for most primary-vaccination clones, at 95% to 98% CD4 and around 90% CD8.

The authors made TCR cDNA by 5'RACE template switching, adding a universal primer site and UMIs. TCRdb re-analysed the 5' RACE reads in MiXCR, keeping a single row per CDR3 protein. Here the sample spans approximately 170,000 distinct CDR3 sequences, roughly 11% being singletons. The germline V gene encodes CDR1 MGHRA and CDR2 YSYEKL. CDR3 length: 15 amino acids. V shed 3 bases, J shed 1 base, and the junction held 2 bases outside the gene matches. This clonotype was observed many times. Its antigen is undetermined. The rearrangement uses TRBV4-1 and TRBJ2-7; 11 positions agree with TRBD1. This material consisted of CD8+ T cells sorted from PBMCs, taken 15 days after the yellow fever booster vaccination. The TCR sequence derives from a man aged 18 to 30 who received the YFV17D yellow fever vaccine. CDR3 in amino acids: CASSHGQGASYEQYF. CDR3 bases: TGCGCCAGCAGCCACGGACAGGGGGCATCCTACGAGCAGTACTTC.